The T cell receptor beta chain under discussion was sequenced for a study of T-cell memory formation after mild COVID-19. A 5'RACE reaction primed in the constant segment made cDNA libraries of TCR alpha and TCR beta, and these carried sample barcodes and UMIs. TCRdb independently ran MiXCR on the 5' RACE reads; one entry per CDR3 protein. The sample comprises roughly 580,000 distinct CDR3 sequences, roughly 18% of which are singletons, and about 12% rests with the top ten. General study findings and limits: That cross-reactive memory joined was suggested by some responding clones appearing in pre-infection memory.

Comment on this clonotype: Antigen specificity is unknown.

Germline V gives CDR1 MNHEY, CDR2 SMNVEV (reference sequence). The CDR3 consists of 13 residues. The V and J ends lost 5 bases and 15 bases respectively, with 20 bases between them. The TCR sequence derives from an adult woman who had mild COVID-19 (a few samples of this study predate the infection). Cell type and time point are not known. Sequenced: PBMCs or a T cell subset sorted from them (not recorded which). The chain recombines TRBV27 with TRBJ2-1; D is unclear. The CDR3 bases are TGTGCCAGCAGTCCGTTGCCTTTAGCCAGCCCGTTCTTC. Amino acid sequence: CASSPLPLASPFF.